The 5 T cell receptor beta chains below come from one sample, sequenced in a study of technical replicates of blood from a handful of donors. The method was immunoSEQ multiplex PCR; TCRdb's version includes in-frame clones alone and lacks a portion of them. The sample has more than 75,000 clones; roughly 95% are singletons. Material for sequencing was T cells isolated from PBMCs. These receptors all stem from a human donor in good health.

The J gene is TRBJ1-2, the V gene TRBV4-2, with D perhaps TRBD1 (5 bases). With 0 bases removed from V and 1 base from J, the gap between germline ends came to 6 bases. This CDR3 has 14 amino acids. Germline V lookup: CDR1 LGHNA, CDR2 YNFKEQ. The CDR3 region is CASSQDRVNYGYTF. For the CDR3, the DNA is TGTGCCAGCAGCCAAGACAGGGTTAACTATGGCTACACCTTC.

This clone was detected once. The chain recombines TRBV6-5 with TRBJ1-3; D is uncertain. The CDR3 contains 13 residues. From germline, CDR1 is MNHEY and CDR2 SVGAGI. V gave up 5 bases and J gave up 0 bases, with 5 bases separating them. CDR3 protein: CASSLSSGNTIYF. In DNA, the CDR3 is TGTGCCAGCAGTCTCAGCTCTGGAAACACCATATATTTT.

The rearrangement uses TRBV7-2 and TRBJ1-1; D is uncertain. Germline V lookup: CDR1 SGHTA, CDR2 FQGNSA. The CDR3 consists of 12 residues. The V end was cut by 0 bases, the J end by 7 bases, with 6 bases between. CDR3 amino acids: CASSLALREAFF. The CDR3 bases are TGTGCCAGCAGCTTAGCCCTTCGTGAAGCTTTCTTT.

Here the CDR3 reads CASSVGSVVDTQYF. CDR3 sequence (DNA): TGTGCCAGCAGTGTCGGGTCGGTGGTAGATACGCAGTATTTT. The gene calls are TRBV6-1 and TRBJ2-3; D not certain. The CDR3 spans 14 residues. V was shortened by 4 bases and J by 5 bases, with 13 bases between the two germline ends. The V gene's germline CDR1 is MNHNS and CDR2 SASEGT.

The chain carries TRBV9 and TRBJ2-7, with 9 bases fitting TRBD1. Germline trimming cut 3 bases from V and 2 bases from J; bases unmatched to any gene: 9. The CDR3 contains 16 residues. The germline gives CDR1 SGDLS, CDR2 YYNGEE. CDR3 sequence: CASSARSGTGTYEQYF. CDR3 in DNA: TGTGCCAGCAGCGCACGATCCGGGACAGGGACCTACGAGCAGTACTTC.